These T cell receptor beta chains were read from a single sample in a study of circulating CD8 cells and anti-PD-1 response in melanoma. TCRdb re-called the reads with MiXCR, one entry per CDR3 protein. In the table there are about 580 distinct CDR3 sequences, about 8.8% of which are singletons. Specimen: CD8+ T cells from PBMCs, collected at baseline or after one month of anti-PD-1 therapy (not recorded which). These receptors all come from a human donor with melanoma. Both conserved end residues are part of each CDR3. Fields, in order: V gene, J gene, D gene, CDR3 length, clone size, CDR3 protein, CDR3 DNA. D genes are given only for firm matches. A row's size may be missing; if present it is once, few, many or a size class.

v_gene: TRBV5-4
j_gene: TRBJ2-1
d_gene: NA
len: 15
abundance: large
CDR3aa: CASSLDGGSYNEQFF
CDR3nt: TGTGCCAGCAGCTTGGACGGGGGCTCCTACAATGAGCAGTTCTTC

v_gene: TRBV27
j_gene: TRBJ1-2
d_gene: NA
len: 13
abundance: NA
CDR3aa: CASSVEANYGYTF
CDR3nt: TGTGCCAGCAGTGTTGAGGCTAACTATGGCTACACCTTC

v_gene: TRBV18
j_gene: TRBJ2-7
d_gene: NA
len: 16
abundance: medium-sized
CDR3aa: CASSPQLQGITYEQYF
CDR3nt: TGTGCCAGCTCACCACAACTACAGGGTATCACCTACGAGCAGTACTTC

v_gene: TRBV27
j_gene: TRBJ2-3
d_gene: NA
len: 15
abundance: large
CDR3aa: CASSFELESTDTQYF
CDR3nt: TGTGCCAGCAGTTTTGAGTTAGAAAGCACAGATACGCAGTATTTT

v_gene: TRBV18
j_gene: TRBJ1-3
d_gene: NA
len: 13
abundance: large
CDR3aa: CASSPPGGNTIYF
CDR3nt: TGTGCCAGCTCACCACCAGGAGGAAACACCATATATTTT

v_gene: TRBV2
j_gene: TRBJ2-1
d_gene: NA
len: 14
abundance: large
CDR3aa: CASTRGAEGDEQFF
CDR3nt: TGTGCCAGCACCAGGGGGGCCGAGGGAGATGAGCAGTTCTTC

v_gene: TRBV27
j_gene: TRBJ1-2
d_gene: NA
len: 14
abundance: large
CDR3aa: CASSLSTGNYGYTF
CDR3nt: TGTGCCAGCAGTTTATCCACAGGGAATTATGGCTACACCTTC

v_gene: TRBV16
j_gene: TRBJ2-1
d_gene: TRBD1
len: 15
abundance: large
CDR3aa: CASSQSNRGGREQFF
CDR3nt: TGTGCCAGCAGCCAATCGAACAGGGGTGGGAGAGAGCAGTTCTTC

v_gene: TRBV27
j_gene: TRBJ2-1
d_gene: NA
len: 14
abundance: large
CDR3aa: CASSFLTPYNEQFF
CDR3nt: TGTGCCAGCAGTTTCCTGACACCCTACAATGAGCAGTTCTTC

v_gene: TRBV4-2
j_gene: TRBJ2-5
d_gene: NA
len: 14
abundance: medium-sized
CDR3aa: CASSHWTSQETQYF
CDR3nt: TGTGCCAGCAGCCACTGGACGTCGCAAGAGACCCAGTACTTC

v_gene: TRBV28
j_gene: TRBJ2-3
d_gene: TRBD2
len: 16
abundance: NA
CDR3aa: CAGSLEGLLSTDTQYF
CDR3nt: TGTGCCGGCAGTTTAGAGGGACTACTAAGCACAGATACGCAGTATTTT

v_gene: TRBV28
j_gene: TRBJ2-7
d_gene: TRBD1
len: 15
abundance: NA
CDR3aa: CASSISGTGGFEQYF
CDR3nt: TGTGCCAGCAGCATCTCCGGGACAGGGGGCTTCGAGCAGTACTTC

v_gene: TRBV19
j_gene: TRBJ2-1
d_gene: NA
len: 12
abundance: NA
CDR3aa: CASSMGWNEQFF
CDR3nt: TGTGCCAGTAGTATGGGCTGGAATGAGCAGTTCTTC

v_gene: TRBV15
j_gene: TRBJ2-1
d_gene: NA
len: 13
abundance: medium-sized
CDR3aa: CATSHSSYNEQFF
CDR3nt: TGTGCCACCAGCCATAGCTCCTACAATGAGCAGTTCTTC

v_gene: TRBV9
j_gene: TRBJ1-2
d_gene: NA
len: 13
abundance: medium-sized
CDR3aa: CASSVDGGDGYTF
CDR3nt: TGTGCCAGCAGCGTAGATGGGGGAGACGGCTACACCTTC

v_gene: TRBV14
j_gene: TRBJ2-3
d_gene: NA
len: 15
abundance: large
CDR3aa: CASSPGGASTDTQYF
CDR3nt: TGTGCCAGCAGCCCCGGAGGGGCTAGCACAGATACGCAGTATTTT

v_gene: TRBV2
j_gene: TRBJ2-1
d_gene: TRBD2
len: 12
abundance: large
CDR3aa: CASSEVGTSEFF
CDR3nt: TGTGCCAGCAGTGAAGTGGGGACTAGCGAGTTCTTC

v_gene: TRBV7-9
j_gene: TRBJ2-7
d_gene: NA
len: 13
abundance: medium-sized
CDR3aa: CASSLDNRAEQYF
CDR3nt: TGTGCCAGCAGCTTAGATAATCGGGCTGAGCAGTACTTC

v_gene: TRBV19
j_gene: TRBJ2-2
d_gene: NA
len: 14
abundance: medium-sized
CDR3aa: CASSVSGGTGELFF
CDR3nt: TGTGCCAGTAGTGTCTCCGGGGGCACCGGGGAGCTGTTTTTT

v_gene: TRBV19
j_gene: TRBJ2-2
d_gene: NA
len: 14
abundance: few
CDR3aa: CATLTQKNTGELFF
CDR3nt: TGTGCCACCCTTACCCAAAAGAACACCGGGGAGCTGTTTTTT

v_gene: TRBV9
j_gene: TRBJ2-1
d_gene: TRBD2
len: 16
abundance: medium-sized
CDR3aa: CASSTGSGGADNEQFF
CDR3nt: TGTGCCAGCAGCACCGGTAGCGGGGGGGCGGACAATGAGCAGTTCTTC

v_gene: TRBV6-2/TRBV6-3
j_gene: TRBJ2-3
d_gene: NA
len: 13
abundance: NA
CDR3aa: CASIPQGGSTQYF
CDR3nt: TGTGCCAGCATTCCCCAGGGGGGATCTACGCAGTATTTT

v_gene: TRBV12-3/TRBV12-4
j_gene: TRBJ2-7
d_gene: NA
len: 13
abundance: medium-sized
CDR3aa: CASSFGQMNEQYF
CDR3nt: TGTGCCAGCAGTTTCGGTCAAATGAATGAGCAGTACTTC

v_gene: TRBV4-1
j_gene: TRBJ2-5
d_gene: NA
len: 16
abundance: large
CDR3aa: CASSHVRGAGEETQYF
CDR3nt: TGCGCCAGCAGCCATGTCCGGGGGGCTGGGGAAGAGACCCAGTACTTC

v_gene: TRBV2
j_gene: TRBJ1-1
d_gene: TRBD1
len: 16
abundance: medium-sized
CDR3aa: CASRKSLDRGGTEAFF
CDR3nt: TGTGCCAGCAGGAAGTCTCTCGACAGGGGAGGCACTGAAGCTTTCTTT

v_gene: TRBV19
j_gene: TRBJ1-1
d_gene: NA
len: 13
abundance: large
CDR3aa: CASSINSNTEAFF
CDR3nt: TGTGCCAGTAGTATAAACAGTAACACTGAAGCTTTCTTT

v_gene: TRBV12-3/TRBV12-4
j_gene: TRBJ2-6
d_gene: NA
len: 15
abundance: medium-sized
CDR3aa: CASSLQGYGANVLTF
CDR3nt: TGTGCCAGCAGTTTACAGGGGTATGGGGCCAACGTCCTGACTTTC

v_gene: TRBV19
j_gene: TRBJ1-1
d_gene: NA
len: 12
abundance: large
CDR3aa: CASSIDSPEAFF
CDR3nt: TGTGCCAGTAGTATCGACAGTCCCGAAGCTTTCTTT

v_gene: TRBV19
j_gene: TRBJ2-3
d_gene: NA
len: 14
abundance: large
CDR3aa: CASSYRILTDTQYF
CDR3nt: TGTGCCAGTAGTTATCGAATCCTCACAGATACGCAGTATTTT

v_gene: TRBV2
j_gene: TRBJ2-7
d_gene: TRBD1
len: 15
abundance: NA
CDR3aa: CASHPTGTGDYEQYF
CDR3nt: TGTGCCAGCCACCCCACAGGGACAGGGGACTACGAGCAGTACTTC

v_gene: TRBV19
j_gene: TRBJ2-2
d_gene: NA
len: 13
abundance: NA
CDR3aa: CASSMQGLGELFF
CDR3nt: TGTGCCAGTAGTATGCAGGGCCTCGGGGAGCTGTTTTTT

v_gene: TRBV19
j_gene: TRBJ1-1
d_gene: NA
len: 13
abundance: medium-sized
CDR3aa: CASSISGNTEAFF
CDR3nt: TGTGCCAGTAGTATTTCCGGGAACACTGAAGCTTTCTTT

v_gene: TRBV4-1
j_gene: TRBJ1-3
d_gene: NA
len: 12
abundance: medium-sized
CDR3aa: CASSQDGSTIYF
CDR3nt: TGCGCCAGCAGCCAGGACGGCTCGACCATATATTTT

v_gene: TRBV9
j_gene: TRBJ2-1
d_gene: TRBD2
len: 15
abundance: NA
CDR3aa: CASSTGLAGGTRQFF
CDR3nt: TGTGCCAGCAGCACCGGACTAGCGGGGGGAACCCGGCAGTTCTTC

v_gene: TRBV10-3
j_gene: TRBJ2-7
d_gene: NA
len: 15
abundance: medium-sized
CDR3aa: CAISAFSGLSYEQYF
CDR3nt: TGTGCCATCAGTGCCTTTAGCGGACTCTCCTACGAGCAGTACTTC

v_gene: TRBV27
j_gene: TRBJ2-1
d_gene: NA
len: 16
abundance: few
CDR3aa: CASSPFEVGAYSEQFF
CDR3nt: TGTGCCAGCAGTCCCTTCGAGGTGGGGGCTTACAGTGAGCAGTTCTTC

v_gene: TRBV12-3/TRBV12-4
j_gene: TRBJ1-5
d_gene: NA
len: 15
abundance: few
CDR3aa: CASSLEGRRKQPQHF
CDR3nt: TGTGCCAGCAGTTTAGAGGGGCGACGGAAGCAGCCCCAGCATTTT

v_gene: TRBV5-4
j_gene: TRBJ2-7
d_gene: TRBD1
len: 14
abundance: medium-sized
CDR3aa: CASSSQDRDHEQYF
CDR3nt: TGTGCCAGCAGCTCCCAGGACAGGGACCACGAGCAGTACTTC

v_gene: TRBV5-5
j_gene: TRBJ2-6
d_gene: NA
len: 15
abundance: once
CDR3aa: CASSLVGAGPNVLTF
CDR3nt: TGTGCCAGCAGCTTGGTCGGAGCTGGACCCAACGTCCTGACTTTC

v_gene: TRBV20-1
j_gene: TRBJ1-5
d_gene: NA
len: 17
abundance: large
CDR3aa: CSATGQAIQGGNQPQHF
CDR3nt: TGCAGTGCAACTGGTCAGGCGATCCAGGGAGGCAATCAGCCCCAGCATTTT

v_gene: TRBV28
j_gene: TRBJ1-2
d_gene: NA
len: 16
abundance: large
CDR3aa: CASSLPLPDRVYGYTF
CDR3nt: TGTGCCAGCAGTTTACCACTCCCCGACAGAGTATATGGCTACACCTTC

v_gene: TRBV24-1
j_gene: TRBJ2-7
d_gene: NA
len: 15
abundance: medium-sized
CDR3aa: CATSDPRGDLRGQYF
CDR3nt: TGTGCCACCAGTGATCCCCGCGGGGACCTACGAGGGCAGTACTTC

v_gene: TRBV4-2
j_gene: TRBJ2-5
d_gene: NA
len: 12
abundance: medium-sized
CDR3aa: CASSQERETQYF
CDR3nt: TGTGCCAGCAGCCAAGAAAGAGAGACCCAGTACTTC

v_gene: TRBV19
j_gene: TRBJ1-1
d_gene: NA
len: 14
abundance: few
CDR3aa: CASSLGKTGTEAFF
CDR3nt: TGTGCCAGTAGCCTAGGGAAGACGGGCACTGAAGCTTTCTTT

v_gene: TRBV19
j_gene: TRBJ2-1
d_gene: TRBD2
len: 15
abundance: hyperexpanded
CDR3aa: CASSATSGLYNEQFF
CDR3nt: TGTGCCAGTTCTGCTACTAGCGGACTATACAATGAGCAGTTCTTC

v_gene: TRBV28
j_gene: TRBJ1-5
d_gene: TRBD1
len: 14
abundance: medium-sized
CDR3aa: CASSERQGHQPQHF
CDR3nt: TGTGCCAGCAGTGAAAGACAGGGCCATCAGCCCCAGCATTTT

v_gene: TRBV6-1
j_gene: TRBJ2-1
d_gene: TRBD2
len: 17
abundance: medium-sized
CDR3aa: CASRSGGDHSSYNEQFF
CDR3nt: TGTGCCAGCAGAAGCGGGGGCGACCATAGCTCCTACAATGAGCAGTTCTTC

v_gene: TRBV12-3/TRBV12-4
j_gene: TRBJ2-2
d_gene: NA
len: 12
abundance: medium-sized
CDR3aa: CASSRGTGELFF
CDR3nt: TGTGCCAGCAGCCGGGGCACCGGGGAGCTGTTTTTT

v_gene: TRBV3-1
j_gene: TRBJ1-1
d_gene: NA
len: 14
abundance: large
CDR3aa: CASSQDGRTTEAFF
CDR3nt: TGTGCCAGCAGCCAAGATGGGAGAACCACTGAAGCTTTCTTT

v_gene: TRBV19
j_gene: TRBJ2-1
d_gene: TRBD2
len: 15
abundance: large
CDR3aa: CASSTTSGDYNEQFF
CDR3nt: TGTGCCAGTAGTACGACTAGCGGGGATTACAATGAGCAGTTCTTC

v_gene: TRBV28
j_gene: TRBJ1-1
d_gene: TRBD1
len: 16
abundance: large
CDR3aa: CASSPPGQGRNTEAFF
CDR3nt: TGTGCCAGCAGTCCCCCGGGACAGGGGCGGAACACTGAAGCTTTCTTT

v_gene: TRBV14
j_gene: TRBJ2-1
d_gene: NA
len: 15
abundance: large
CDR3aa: CASSHGLRAYNEQFF
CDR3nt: TGTGCCAGCAGCCACGGACTTCGAGCCTACAATGAGCAGTTCTTC

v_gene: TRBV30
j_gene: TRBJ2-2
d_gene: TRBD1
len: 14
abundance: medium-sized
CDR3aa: CAWSLTGGTGELFF
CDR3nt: TGTGCCTGGAGTTTGACAGGGGGCACCGGGGAGCTGTTTTTT

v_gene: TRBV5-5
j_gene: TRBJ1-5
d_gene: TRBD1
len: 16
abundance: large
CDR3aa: CASSLDLGTGGQPQHF
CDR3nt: TGTGCCAGCAGCTTGGATCTCGGGACAGGCGGTCAGCCCCAGCATTTT

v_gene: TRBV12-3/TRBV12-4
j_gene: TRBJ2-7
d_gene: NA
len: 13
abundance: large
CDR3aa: CASSLKPGREQYF
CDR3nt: TGTGCCAGCAGTCTCAAACCAGGGAGGGAGCAGTACTTC

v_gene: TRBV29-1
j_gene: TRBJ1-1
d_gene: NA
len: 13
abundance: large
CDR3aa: CSVGTGSNTEAFF
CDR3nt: TGCAGCGTTGGGACGGGTTCAAACACTGAAGCTTTCTTT

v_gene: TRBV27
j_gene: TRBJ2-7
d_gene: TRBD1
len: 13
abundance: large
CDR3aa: CASKGQAFGEQYF
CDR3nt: TGTGCCAGTAAGGGACAGGCCTTCGGGGAGCAGTACTTC

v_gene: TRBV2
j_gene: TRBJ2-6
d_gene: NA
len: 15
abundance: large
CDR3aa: CASSKPNSGANVLTF
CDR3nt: TGTGCCAGCAGTAAACCGAACTCTGGGGCCAACGTCCTGACTTTC

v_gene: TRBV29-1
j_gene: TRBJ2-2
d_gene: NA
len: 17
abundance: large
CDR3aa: CSVQPPGRGLNTGELFF
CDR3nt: TGCAGCGTCCAACCCCCTGGTAGGGGACTGAACACCGGGGAGCTGTTTTTT

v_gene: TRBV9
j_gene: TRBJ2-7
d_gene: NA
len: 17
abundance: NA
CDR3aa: CASSVGPLPRPSYEQYF
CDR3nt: TGTGCCAGCAGCGTAGGGCCCCTACCCCGACCCTCCTACGAGCAGTACTTC